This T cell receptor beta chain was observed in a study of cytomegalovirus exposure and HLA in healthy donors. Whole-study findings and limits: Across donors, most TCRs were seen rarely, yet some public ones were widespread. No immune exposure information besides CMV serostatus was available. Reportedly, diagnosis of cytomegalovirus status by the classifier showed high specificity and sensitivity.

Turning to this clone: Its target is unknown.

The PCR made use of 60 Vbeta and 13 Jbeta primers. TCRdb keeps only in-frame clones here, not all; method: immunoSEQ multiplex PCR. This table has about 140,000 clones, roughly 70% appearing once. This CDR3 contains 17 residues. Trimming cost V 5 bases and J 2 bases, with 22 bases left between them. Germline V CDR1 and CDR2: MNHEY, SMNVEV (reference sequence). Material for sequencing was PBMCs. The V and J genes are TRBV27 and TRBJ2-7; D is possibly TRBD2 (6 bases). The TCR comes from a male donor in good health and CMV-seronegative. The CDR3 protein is CASSPPGEASYPYEQYF. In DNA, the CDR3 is TGTGCCAGCAGTCCTCCTGGGGAGGCCAGCTATCCCTACGAGCAGTACTTC.